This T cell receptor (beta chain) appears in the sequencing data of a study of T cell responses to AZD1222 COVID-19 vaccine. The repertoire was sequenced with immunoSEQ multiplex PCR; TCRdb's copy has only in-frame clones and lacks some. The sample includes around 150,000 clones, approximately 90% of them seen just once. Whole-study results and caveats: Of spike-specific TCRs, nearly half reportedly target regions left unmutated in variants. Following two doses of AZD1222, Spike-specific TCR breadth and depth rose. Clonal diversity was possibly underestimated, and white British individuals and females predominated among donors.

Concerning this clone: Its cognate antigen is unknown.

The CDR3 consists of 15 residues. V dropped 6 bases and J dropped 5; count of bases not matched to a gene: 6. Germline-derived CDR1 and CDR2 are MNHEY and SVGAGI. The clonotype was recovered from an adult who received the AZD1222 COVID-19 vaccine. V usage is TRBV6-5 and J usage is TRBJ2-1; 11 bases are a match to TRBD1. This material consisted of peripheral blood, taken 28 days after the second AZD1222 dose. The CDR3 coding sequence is TGTGCCAGCAGATTTCCGGGACAGGGGGACAATGAGCAGTTCTTC. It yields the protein CASRFPGQGDNEQFF.